The clone carrying this TCR beta chain was detected once. Its antigen is unidentified. CDR1 MNHEY and CDR2 SMNVEV come from the germline V gene (reference sequence). Between the trimmed V and J ends, which lost 3 bases and 5 bases, there was a span of 8 bases. The length of the CDR3 is 13 residues. The data were taken from a study of TIL therapy for anti-PD-1-resistant metastatic lung cancer. Study information: Patients had a median age of 54 years (range 38-75). Study outcomes and limitations: This highly selected cohort may not generalize to typical lung cancer patients.

The time point: pre-treatment sample, taken before nivolumab and TIL therapy. The tumor samples were excised metastases, mostly pleural nodules or supraclavicular lymph nodes. The libraries were made with immunoSEQ v3. Libraries were prepared by immunoSEQ multiplex PCR; TCRdb keeps only in-frame clonotypes and omits some of them. The sample consists of about 50,000 clones, 55% to 75% of them appearing once. The sample in question was tumor tissue, obtained at baseline. J is TRBJ2-1 and V is TRBV27; no firm D call. The TCR sequence derives from a person between 30 and 79 years old with non-small cell lung cancer. The CDR3 loop is CASSFGRDNEQFF. CDR3 DNA sequence: TGTGCCAGCAGTTTCGGCAGAGACAATGAGCAGTTCTTC.